This section outlines one TCR beta chain sequence together with its context. What it binds is not known. The investigators amplified TCR beta CDR3 regions from RNA transcripts. HTBI primers drove first-round RT-PCR of the TCR CDR3. TCRdb itself ran the multiplex PCR reads through MiXCR, one entry per CDR3 protein. The sample lists a few hundred thousand distinct CDR3 sequences, 15% to 18% occurring once. The data belong to a study of T cells in Graves' hyperthyroidism and ophthalmopathy. The study left out patients who had uncontrolled infection, other autoimmune disease, pregnancy or lactation. Sampled blood dates from first hyperthyroidism diagnosis, and it precedes any ophthalmopathy symptoms. 10 ml of fresh peripheral blood supplied the PBMCs. The trim removed 0 bases at V and 6 bases at J, leaving 4 bases unmatched. The germline V gene encodes CDR1 DFQATT and CDR2 SNEGSKA (reference sequence). The CDR3 consists of 13 residues.

Overall study findings and caveats: Most clonotypes that expanded in the thyroid above 0.001 also showed up in blood.

The clonotype was recovered from a woman aged 18-29 years with Graves' hyperthyroidism that later progressed to Graves' ophthalmopathy. The chain combines TRBV20-1 with TRBJ1-2; TRBD1 matches 7 bases. Input material: blood. CDR3 in amino acids: CSARDRQGHGYTF. The CDR3 nucleotides read TGCAGTGCTAGAGATCGACAGGGTCATGGCTACACCTTC.